This T cell receptor beta chain appears in the sequencing data of a study of response to subunit inactivated influenza vaccine. This clonotype was detected ten times or more. Antigen: not known. V lost 7 bases and J lost 3; bases outside the gene matches: 3. The CDR3 is made up of 13 amino acids. Each CDR3 protein gets one entry after TCRdb re-called the RT-PCR reads with MiXCR. The sample lists 500,000 to 650,000 distinct CDR3 sequences, 6% to 9% occurring once. Study-wide results and limits: The authors suggested that few new T cells are recruited per seasonal influenza vaccination.

The rearrangement links TRBV12-3 or TRBV12-4 to TRBJ2-7; 10 bases align to TRBD1. The material was PBMCs from blood, obtained roughly 24 months after vaccination. The sequence was obtained from a man aged 50-75 years who received an inactivated influenza vaccine. The CDR3 reads CASMTGGYYEQYF. CDR3 nucleotides: TGTGCCAGCATGACAGGGGGCTACTACGAGCAGTACTTC.